This note documents a single T cell receptor (beta chain) sequence. The data are from a study of T cell changes during pregnancy in multiple sclerosis. Trimming took off 0 bases at V and 5 bases at J, with 12 bases between the two ends. Germline V gene sequence: CDR1 SGHNT, CDR2 YYREEE (reference sequence). The CDR3 consists of 15 residues. Sequenced by immunoSEQ multiplex PCR; TCRdb stores in-frame clones only, minus some. The sample lists some 40,000 clones; over 80% were seen once. Sequencing was done on a sample of peripheral blood. The chain recombines TRBV5-4 with TRBJ2-1, with D possibly matching TRBD1 (5 bases). This clonotype was obtained from a female donor with multiple sclerosis, enrolled in a pregnancy study. CDR3 nucleotides: TGTGCCAGCAGCTTGGCAGGCCTAGGGGACAATGAGCAGTTCTTC. Its translation is CASSLAGLGDNEQFF.